Below are 23 T cell receptor beta chains sequenced from a single sample in a study of blood T cell repertoires in COVID-19. Profiled with immunoSEQ multiplex PCR; TCRdb holds only in-frame clones, not every one. Of fewer than 350,000 clones listed, 75% to 90% are singletons. What was sequenced was PBMCs or T cells enriched from blood (not recorded which). Receptors originate from a man younger than 45 who had recovered from COVID-19.

This clone was counted between two and nine times. This chain uses TRBV15 with TRBJ2-2; D remains unclear. Germline V gene lookup returns CDR1 LNHNV and CDR2 YYDKDF (reference sequence). The CDR3 loop spans 16 amino acids. V gave up 0 bases and J gave up 5 bases, with 13 bases separating them. CDR3 amino acids: CATSRDTLSRTGELFF. CDR3 nucleotides: TGTGCCACCAGCAGAGATACCCTATCCCGGACCGGGGAGCTGTTTTTT.

The chain couples TRBV11-2 to TRBJ2-3; TRBD2 aligns across 8 bases. The V segment lost 7 bases and the J segment 2 bases; nucleotides outside the gene matches: 5. The CDR3 contains 14 residues. Germline assignment: CDR1 SGHAT and CDR2 FQNNGV. CDR3 region: CASKKGLDTDTQYF. CDR3 in DNA: TGTGCCAGCAAAAAGGGACTAGACACAGATACGCAGTATTTT.

The J gene is TRBJ2-7, the V gene TRBV27; 8 bases agree with TRBD1. Germline V gene sequence: CDR1 MNHEY, CDR2 SMNVEV (reference sequence). This CDR3 has 15 amino acids. Germline trimming cut 7 bases from V and 4 bases from J; bases unmatched to any gene: 12. CDR3 DNA: TGTGCCAGCAAACTCGGACAGGGAGGTCCTTACGAGCAGTACTTC. As protein: CASKLGQGGPYEQYF.

The chain couples TRBV9 to TRBJ1-4; D is uncertain. This CDR3 comprises 16 residues. The V and J ends lost 0 bases and 1 base respectively, with 10 bases between them. Germline CDR1 is SGDLS and CDR2 is YYNGEE. In DNA form, the CDR3 reads TGTGCCAGCAGCGTAGCTCCGGCGGTAACTAATGAAAAACTGTTTTTT. Translating gives CASSVAPAVTNEKLFF. Full variable domain (remainder filled in from reference TRBV9 and TRBJ1-4): DSGVTQTPKHLITATGQRVTLRCSPRSGDLSVYWYQQSLDQGLQFLIQYYNGEERAKGNILERFSAQQFPDLHSELNLSSLELGDSALYFCASSVAPAVTNEKLFFGSGTQLSVL.

This chain uses TRBV19 with TRBJ2-7; 10 bases map to TRBD2. The CDR3 sequence is 19 residues long. CDR1 is LNHDA and CDR2 is SQIVND in the germline V gene (reference sequence). Losses at the gene ends were 4 bases for V and 6 bases for J; bases not matched to a gene: 21. Written as DNA, the CDR3 is TGTGCCAGTAGTAAACTTCTAGCGGGGGTCCCCCGTCCCCATTTCGAGCAGTACTTC. It is translated as CASSKLLAGVPRPHFEQYF.

The rearrangement joins TRBV4-3 to TRBJ1-2, with D possibly TRBD1 on 5 matching bases. The CDR3 is 17 residues long. The V end was cut by 4 bases, the J end by 0 bases, with 18 bases between. CDR1 and CDR2 from the germline V gene are LGHNA and YSLEER. CDR3 amino acids: CASSPTAGGTTNYGYTF. The CDR3 DNA follows: TGCGCCAGCAGCCCAACCGCGGGGGGGACCACTAACTATGGCTACACCTTC.

J is TRBJ2-7 and V is TRBV11-1; 10 bases are a match to TRBD1. The CDR3 is 11 amino acids. Germline-derived CDR1 and CDR2 are SGHAT and FQDESV (reference sequence). With 4 bases clipped from V and 13 bases from J, the junction kept 4 bases outside the gene matches. The CDR3 sequence: CASSSGTGDYF. As DNA, the CDR3 is TGTGCCAGCAGCTCCGGGACAGGGGATTACTTC. Full variable domain (missing parts from reference TRBV11-1 and TRBJ2-7): EAEVAQSPRYKITEKSQAVAFWCDPISGHATLYWYRQILGQGPELLVQFQDESVVDDSQLPKDRFSAERLKGVDSTLKIQPAELGDSAMYLCASSSGTGDYFGPGTRLTVT.

The chain is built from TRBV12-3 or TRBV12-4 and TRBJ1-2; D ambiguous. Deletions cut 3 bases from V and 11 bases from J, with 16 bases between. This CDR3 is 13 amino acids long. The CDR3 spells CASSFYGVVGYTF. The CDR3 DNA sequence: TGTGCCAGCAGTTTCTACGGGGTAGTGGGATACACCTTC.

The gene calls are TRBV2 and TRBJ2-1; TRBD2 is a possible D gene (5 bases). Trimming stripped 3 bases from V and 5 bases from J, with 14 bases between. This CDR3 has 15 residues. Per the germline V gene, CDR1 is SNHLY and CDR2 is FYNNEI. The CDR3 reads CASSDLVGGNNEQFF. As DNA, the CDR3 is TGTGCCAGCAGTGATCTAGTTGGAGGTAACAATGAGCAGTTCTTC.

The chain couples TRBV7-8 to TRBJ2-5; 8 bases align to TRBD2. The CDR3 totals 13 residues. Germline-derived CDR1 and CDR2 are SGHVS and FQNEAQ. V shed 5 bases and J 7 bases; nucleotides not matched to a gene: 6. The CDR3 loop is CASSRRGVGTQYF. CDR3 bases: TGTGCCAGCAGCCGGCGGGGGGTAGGGACCCAGTACTTC.

The chain joins TRBV6-5 to TRBJ2-7, with TRBD1 as a possible D gene (6 bases). Germline V gene lookup returns CDR1 MNHEY and CDR2 SVGAGI. Between the trimmed V and J ends, which lost 3 bases and 4 bases, there was a span of 7 bases. This CDR3 is built from 12 residues. DNA for the CDR3: TGTGCCAGCAGTTATAGGGGGTACGAGCAGTACTTC. Protein sequence: CASSYRGYEQYF.

This chain uses TRBV28 with TRBJ2-7; possibly TRBD1 for D (5 bases). V was pared by 6 bases and J by 4 bases, with 19 bases between. Per germline, CDR1 MDHEN and CDR2 SYDVKM. This CDR3 has 15 amino acids. DNA for the CDR3: TGTGCCAGCAGCATAGTCAGGGTGGCCCCATACGAGCAGTACTTC. This codes for CASSIVRVAPYEQYF.

This clone was observed a single time. This chain connects TRBV29-1 to TRBJ2-7, with 9 bases that match TRBD1. Per the germline V gene, CDR1 is SQVTM and CDR2 is ANQGSEA. With V trimmed by 6 bases and J by 6 bases, 9 bases remained unmatched. The CDR3 extends over 13 amino acids. The CDR3: CSVRQGVGSEQYF. CDR3 coding DNA: TGCAGCGTCAGACAGGGGGTGGGCTCCGAGCAGTACTTC.

V gene TRBV19 combines with J gene TRBJ1-2, with TRBD1 matching over 7 bases. This CDR3 has 16 residues. Germline lookup yields CDR1 LNHDA and CDR2 SQIVND (reference sequence). Germline trimming cut 3 bases from V and 2 bases from J; bases unmatched to any gene: 9. Here the CDR3 reads CASSIFGDSENYGYTF. The CDR3 nucleotides read TGTGCCAGTAGTATTTTTGGGGACAGCGAAAACTATGGCTACACCTTC. Based on the CDR3 plus reference TRBV19 and TRBJ1-2, the full variable domain is DGGITQSPKYLFRKEGQNVTLSCEQNLNHDAMYWYRQDPGQGLRLIYYSQIVNDFQKGDIAEGYSVSREKKESFPLTVTSAQKNPTAFYLCASSIFGDSENYGYTFGSGTRLTVV.

This chain links TRBV7-9 with TRBJ1-2; TRBD1 might be the D (6 bases). There are 14 residues in the CDR3. Trimming took 1 base from V and 4 from J, leaving 10 bases between them. CDR1 is SEHNR, CDR2 FQNEAQ, per germline (reference sequence). The CDR3 is CASSLVSTGYGYTF. The CDR3 coding sequence is TGTGCCAGCAGCTTAGTGTCGACAGGCTATGGCTACACCTTC.

This sequence joins TRBV19 and TRBJ2-7; 9 bases fit TRBD1. Germline trimming cut 3 bases from V and 6 bases from J; bases unmatched to any gene: 6. From germline, CDR1 is LNHDA and CDR2 SQIVND (reference sequence). The CDR3 is 14 amino acids. CDR3 DNA: TGTGCCAGTAGTATTTTGGACAGGGGCGCCGAGCAGTACTTC. This sequence encodes CASSILDRGAEQYF.

By proportion, this clone is medium-sized (0.01 to 0.1%). This rearrangement joins TRBV7-9 to TRBJ1-1, with D hard to call. The CDR3 spans 12 residues. The ends were cut back, 1 base at V and 7 bases at J, with 7 bases in the middle. Germline lookup yields CDR1 SEHNR and CDR2 FQNEAQ (reference sequence). CDR3 in DNA: TGTGCCAGCAGCTTAGGGTCGGGTGAAGCTTTCTTT. Amino acids: CASSLGSGEAFF.

The chain carries TRBV6-2 or TRBV6-3 and TRBJ2-7, with D uncertain. Trimming took 6 bases from V and 3 from J, leaving 12 bases between them. Germline CDR1 is MNHEY and CDR2 is SVGEGT. The CDR3 contains 13 residues. CDR3 bases: TGTGCCAGCAGCCCTCCCTTTCTCTACGAGCAGTACTTC. It is translated as CASSPPFLYEQYF.

The rearrangement joins TRBV19 to TRBJ1-1, with D tentatively TRBD1 (6 bases). Trimming pared 6 bases from V and 0 bases from J, leaving 8 bases between. CDR1 is LNHDA and CDR2 is SQIVND in the germline V gene (reference sequence). This CDR3 comprises 13 residues. The CDR3 region has the DNA TGTGCCAGTAGAGAGGGGGTGAACACTGAAGCTTTCTTT. The encoded protein is CASREGVNTEAFF.

The rearrangement uses TRBV5-4 and TRBJ2-1; 13 bases agree with TRBD2. The V gene end was trimmed by 4 bases and the J gene end by 4 bases; junction bases not matched to a gene: 11. The CDR3 runs 18 residues. CDR1 SGHNT and CDR2 YYREEE come from the germline V gene (reference sequence). CDR3 protein: CASSAGRRGLAGYNEQFF. The DNA for the CDR3 is TGTGCCAGCAGCGCGGGCCGGAGGGGACTAGCGGGATACAATGAGCAGTTCTTC.

This clone was counted at least ten times. The V gene is TRBV27, the J gene TRBJ2-1, with 7 bases that match TRBD2. Germline trimming cut 5 bases from V and 14 bases from J; bases unmatched to any gene: 9. This CDR3 spans 12 amino acids. Germline CDR1 MNHEY, CDR2 SMNVEV (reference sequence). The CDR3 here is CASSPNAGVEFF. The CDR3 DNA sequence: TGTGCCAGCAGTCCCAATGCGGGGGTAGAGTTCTTC.

The chain links TRBV27 to TRBJ1-1; 8 nucleotides line up with TRBD1. There are 15 residues in the CDR3. Per germline, CDR1 MNHEY and CDR2 SMNVEV (reference sequence). V lost 6 bases, J lost 2 bases, and 8 bases stayed unmatched. The CDR3 spells CASRNQDRGNTEAFF. CDR3 coding DNA: TGTGCCAGCAGAAACCAAGACAGGGGTAACACTGAAGCTTTCTTT.

CDR3 sequence (DNA): TGTGCCAGCAGCTTAGCGGGACAGCCCTCTCTCTATGGCTACACCTTC. This codes for CASSLAGQPSLYGYTF. This chain connects TRBV7-9 to TRBJ1-2; 7 bases match TRBD1. The germline V gene encodes CDR1 SEHNR and CDR2 FQNEAQ (reference sequence). The CDR3 runs 16 residues. V gave up 0 bases and J gave up 4 bases; unmatched junction bases: 8. Supplemented by reference TRBV7-9 and TRBJ1-2, the full variable domain reads DTGVSQNPRHKITKRGQNVTFRCDPISEHNRLYWYRQTLGQGPEFLTYFQNEAQLEKSRLLSDRFSAERPKGSFSTLEIQRTEQGDSAMYLCASSLAGQPSLYGYTFGSGTRLTVV.